The next 14 T cell receptor beta chains were all read from a single sample in a study of shared clonotypes between healthy human individuals. Measured with immunoSEQ multiplex PCR; TCRdb has only the in-frame clones, and not every one. The sample consists of roughly 300,000 clones, around 87% of them appearing once. Sequenced sample: memory CD8+ T cells sorted from blood. As for subset: CD45RO+ cells pooled with CCR7-negative TemRA cells. The receptors here all came from a young man in good health.

The chain recombines TRBV25-1 with TRBJ1-2; no firm D call. CDR1 is MGHDK and CDR2 is SYGVNS in the germline V gene. The ends were cut back, 5 bases at V and 0 bases at J, with 13 bases in the middle. The CDR3 totals 15 residues. The CDR3: CASSPTEEANYGYTF. DNA for the CDR3: TGTGCCAGCAGTCCTACAGAAGAAGCTAACTATGGCTACACCTTC.

The chain's CDR3 is CATSSGRYGELFF. CDR3 bases: TGTGCCACCAGCAGCGGTCGATACGGGGAGCTGTTTTTT. This chain joins TRBV15 and TRBJ2-2; no reliable D call. Germline V gives CDR1 LNHNV, CDR2 YYDKDF (reference sequence). V lost 3 bases, J lost 7 bases, and 9 bases lay in between. This CDR3 has 13 residues.

The V gene is TRBV18, the J gene TRBJ2-7; 7 bases align to TRBD2. The germline CDR1 and CDR2 sequences are KGHSH and LQKENI. Trimming at V came to 6 bases and at J to 2 bases, leaving 7 bases not matched to a gene. This CDR3 comprises 14 residues. CDR3 DNA: TGTGCCAGCTCCCCGCTAGCGGATACCTACGAGCAGTACTTC. Protein: CASSPLADTYEQYF.

This clone was observed once. The chain uses TRBV6-1 and TRBJ2-3; D remains unclear. This CDR3 region has 13 residues. The germline gives CDR1 MNHNS, CDR2 SASEGT. The V gene lost 0 bases and the J gene lost 14 bases, with 15 bases spanning the gap. The CDR3 loop reads CASSEANILWVYF. CDR3 bases: TGTGCCAGCAGTGAAGCTAATATCCTTTGGGTGTATTTT.

The chain joins TRBV15 to TRBJ2-7, with a possible D match to TRBD1 (6 bases). Deletions cut 0 bases from V and 0 bases from J, with 12 bases between. The CDR3 length is 16 residues. Germline CDR1 and CDR2: LNHNV and YYDKDF (reference sequence). The CDR3 coding sequence is TGTGCCACCAGCAGAGATCAGCAGGGGTACTCCTACGAGCAGTACTTC. Encoded protein: CATSRDQQGYSYEQYF.

The chain has TRBV6-5 and TRBJ1-2; no reliable D call. This CDR3 is built from 13 residues. With 5 bases removed from V and 5 bases from J, the gap between germline ends came to 12 bases. Germline assignment: CDR1 MNHEY and CDR2 SVGAGI. CDR3 amino acids: CASSHRRKYGYTF. Written as DNA, the CDR3 is TGTGCCAGCAGTCACCGACGGAAATATGGCTACACCTTC.

The J gene is TRBJ2-3, the V gene TRBV7-8, with D possibly TRBD2 on 6 matching bases. The germline V gene encodes CDR1 SGHVS and CDR2 FQNEAQ. The CDR3 extends over 16 amino acids. The V end lost 3 bases, the J end lost 2 bases, and 15 bases lay between the germline ends. The DNA for the CDR3 is TGTGCCAGCAGCTTTATGACGGGGGTTTCCACAGATACGCAGTATTTT. Translated, it gives CASSFMTGVSTDTQYF.

The chain carries TRBV29-1 and TRBJ2-7, with 12 bases fitting TRBD2. J lost 4 bases, V lost 4 bases, and 17 bases had no gene match. CDR3 length: 18 residues. Looked up from germline, CDR1 is SQVTM and CDR2 is ANQGSEA. DNA of the CDR3: TGCAGCGTTGCCGGTCTGGGGGCTAGCGGGAGGGTGTCGTACGAGCAGTACTTC. This translates into CSVAGLGASGRVSYEQYF.

This clone was counted once. The chain is built from TRBV11-3 and TRBJ2-1; TRBD2 matches at 8 bases. The CDR3 consists of 15 residues. Per the germline V gene, CDR1 is SGHNT and CDR2 is YENEEA. V lost 5 bases to trimming and J lost 7 bases; unmatched junction nucleotides: 10. The CDR3 spells CASSPRRGAGNEQFF. CDR3 DNA sequence: TGTGCCAGCAGCCCTCGGCGGGGGGCGGGGAATGAGCAGTTCTTC.

The chain is built from TRBV19 and TRBJ1-1, with D possibly TRBD1 on 5 matching bases. The CDR3 extends over 14 amino acids. Trimming shortened V by 6 bases and J by 6 bases, and 17 bases separated the two germline ends. Germline-derived CDR1 and CDR2 are LNHDA and SQIVND (reference sequence). CDR3 sequence reads: CASSRDQFGAEAFF. The CDR3 DNA follows: TGTGCCAGTAGCCGGGACCAATTTGGGGCTGAAGCTTTCTTT.

The V gene is TRBV2, the J gene TRBJ2-1; 8 positions match TRBD2. The trim removed 7 bases at V and 7 bases at J, leaving 9 bases unmatched. The CDR3 contains 14 residues. CDR1 and CDR2 (germline): SNHLY, FYNNEI. CDR3 sequence reads: CASIPGGPKNEQFF. CDR3 coding DNA: TGTGCCAGCATCCCGGGGGGGCCTAAAAATGAGCAGTTCTTC.

The V and J genes are TRBV28 and TRBJ1-2, with unresolved D. There are 11 residues in the CDR3. Trimming cost V 7 bases and J 2 bases, with 5 bases left between them. Germline V gene lookup returns CDR1 MDHEN and CDR2 SYDVKM. DNA of the CDR3: TGTGCCAGCACCCAAAACTATGGCTACACCTTC. Translation: CASTQNYGYTF.

This CDR3 reads CASSESTYEQYF. For the CDR3, the DNA is TGTGCCAGCAGCGAGAGTACCTACGAGCAGTACTTC. The chain employs TRBV6-1 and TRBJ2-7; D unclear. Between the trimmed V and J ends, which lost 6 bases and 2 bases, there was a span of 8 bases. The V gene's germline CDR1 is MNHNS and CDR2 SASEGT. The CDR3 runs 12 residues.

The chain employs TRBV14 and TRBJ2-1; 9 nucleotides match TRBD2. After removal of 3 bases from V and 0 bases from J, the junction contained 3 bases not matched to a gene. Germline V gene data show CDR1 as SGHDN and CDR2 as FVKESK. The CDR3 consists of 16 residues. The CDR3 bases are TGTGCCAGCAGCCACTTAGCGGGAGTCTCCTACAATGAGCAGTTCTTC. As protein: CASSHLAGVSYNEQFF.